The next 30 T cell receptor beta chains were all read from a single sample in a study of shared clonotypes between healthy human individuals. TCRdb's table, derived via immunoSEQ multiplex PCR, lists solely in-frame clones and lacks some. Here the sample spans about 980,000 clones, about 80% being singletons. Sequencing was performed on memory CD4+ T cells sorted from blood. Subset reported: CD45RA-negative fraction. Receptor source: a man aged 18 to 30 in good health.

The chain employs TRBV28 and TRBJ1-1; D possibly corresponds to TRBD1 (5 bases). The V end lost 5 bases, the J end lost 5 bases, and 9 bases lay between the germline ends. Germline CDR1 is MDHEN and CDR2 is SYDVKM. CDR3 size: 12 residues. The CDR3 reads CASSLRQTEAFF. The CDR3 DNA reads as TGTGCCAGCAGTCTCCGACAGACTGAAGCTTTCTTT. The variable domain in full, completed from reference TRBV28 and TRBJ1-1, reads DVKVTQSSRYLVKRTGEKVFLECVQDMDHENMFWYRQDPGLGLRLIYFSYDVKMKEKGDIPEGYSVSREKKERFSLILESASTNQTSMYLCASSLRQTEAFFGQGTRLTVV.

A word on this clone: The sample contains more than one DNA sequence encoding this CDR3. The CDR3 loop reads CASSIGRAYEQYF. CDR3 sequence (DNA): TGTGCCAGTAGTATAGGCAGGGCCTACGAGCAGTACTTC. The chain carries TRBV19 and TRBJ2-7, with a tentative D call TRBD1 (5 bases). V was shortened by 1 base and J by 2 bases, with 6 bases between the two germline ends. From germline, CDR1 is LNHDA and CDR2 SQIVND (reference sequence). This CDR3 is built from 13 residues. The variable domain in full, completed from reference TRBV19 and TRBJ2-7, reads DGGITQSPKYLFRKEGQNVTLSCEQNLNHDAMYWYRQDPGQGLRLIYYSQIVNDFQKGDIAEGYSVSREKKESFPLTVTSAQKNPTAFYLCASSIGRAYEQYFGPGTRLTVT.

The rearrangement joins TRBV30 to TRBJ2-1; either TRBD1 or TRBD2 may supply D (5 bases each). Germline values: CDR1 GTSNPN, CDR2 SVGIG (reference sequence). CDR3 length: 17 amino acids. Trimming stripped 1 base from V and 5 bases from J, with 21 bases between. The CDR3 is CAWSADSGRAVNNEQFF. For the CDR3, the DNA is TGTGCCTGGAGTGCTGACAGCGGCCGCGCGGTGAACAATGAGCAGTTCTTC. The complete variable domain, with remaining parts taken from reference TRBV30 and TRBJ2-1, reads SQTIHQWPATLVQPVGSPLSLECTVEGTSNPNLYWYRQAAGRGLQLLFYSVGIGQISSEVPQNLSASRPQDRQFILSSKKLLLSDSGFYLCAWSADSGRAVNNEQFFGPGTRLTVL.

This CDR3 reads CASRGSTGGSYNEQFF. The CDR3 DNA follows: TGTGCCAGCAGGGGATCTACAGGAGGGTCCTACAATGAGCAGTTCTTC. The V and J genes are TRBV14 and TRBJ2-1; D may be TRBD2 (6 bases). Germline loops: CDR1 SGHDN, CDR2 FVKESK. V lost 6 bases and J 1 base, leaving 16 bases between the germline ends. This CDR3 contains 16 residues.

The chain is built from TRBV7-2 and TRBJ2-3, with TRBD1 matching 12 bases. The germline gives CDR1 SGHTA, CDR2 FQGNSA. This CDR3 has 15 amino acids. The ends lost 6 bases at V and 4 bases at J; junction bases unmatched: 5. The CDR3 sequence: CASSPGQGAADTQYF. The CDR3 nucleotides are TGTGCCAGCAGTCCGGGACAGGGGGCCGCAGATACGCAGTATTTT.

This clone came up a few times. This chain links TRBV18 with TRBJ1-6; the D is unclear. CDR3 length: 13 amino acids. CDR1 and CDR2 (germline): KGHSH, LQKENI. V lost 0 bases and J 10 bases, leaving 7 bases between the germline ends. CDR3 loop: CASSPPPESPLHF. CDR3 nucleotide sequence: TGTGCCAGCTCACCACCACCAGAATCACCCCTCCACTTT.

The chain has TRBV10-3 and TRBJ1-3; 7 nucleotides line up with TRBD1. This CDR3 spans 15 amino acids. The germline V gene encodes CDR1 ENHRY and CDR2 SYGVKD. The ends lost 7 bases at V and 0 bases at J; junction bases unmatched: 6. Here the CDR3 DNA reads TGTGCCATCAACCCGGGACAGAGCTCTGGAAACACCATATATTTT. It translates to CAINPGQSSGNTIYF.

The table lists this clone with a few counts. The chain carries TRBV6-6 and TRBJ1-2, with D possibly matching TRBD1 (6 bases). V was trimmed by 8 bases and J by 9 bases, leaving 19 bases between them. Germline values: CDR1 MNHNY, CDR2 SVGAGI (reference sequence). CDR3 size: 13 residues. The CDR3 reads CASSSGGGQSYTF. The CDR3 DNA reads TGTGCCAGCTCCTCAGGCGGGGGGCAGAGCTACACCTTC.

CDR3 residues: CAWRPRGRLSGELFF. CDR3 nucleotides: TGTGCCTGGAGGCCGAGGGGGCGTCTGTCCGGGGAGCTGTTTTTT. The rearrangement uses TRBV30 and TRBJ2-2, with TRBD1 identical over 7 bases. Germline CDR1 is GTSNPN and CDR2 is SVGIG (reference sequence). V lost 3 bases to trimming and J lost 6 bases; unmatched junction nucleotides: 10. CDR3 length: 15 amino acids.

This clone was found a few times. The chain joins TRBV6-1 to TRBJ2-6; D call uncertain. The germline V gene has CDR1 MNHNS and CDR2 SASEGT. This CDR3 is built from 16 residues. Trimming pared 3 bases from V and 0 bases from J, leaving 9 bases between. In DNA form, the CDR3 reads TGTGCCAGCAGTGATCGGCGGAGCTCTGGGGCCAACGTCCTGACTTTC. Protein: CASSDRRSSGANVLTF.

In this sample, this clone turned up once. The chain is built from TRBV19 and TRBJ2-7; the D is unclear. The CDR3 spans 14 residues. The ends were cut back, 4 bases at V and 2 bases at J, with 12 bases in the middle. CDR1 and CDR2 (germline): LNHDA, SQIVND (reference sequence). The CDR3 DNA reads as TGTGCCAGTAGTAGCTATGGAAGGACCTACGAGCAGTACTTC. Translated, it gives CASSSYGRTYEQYF.

The chain uses TRBV5-1 and TRBJ1-3; D uncertain. The V gene's germline CDR1 is SGHRS and CDR2 YFSETQ. The CDR3 extends over 16 amino acids. Trimming removed 4 bases from V and 4 bases from J, with 18 bases in between. The CDR3 DNA is TGCGCCAGCAGCGAGGCGGCGGTTACGGCCGGAAACACCATATATTTT. Its translation: CASSEAAVTAGNTIYF.

The chain joins TRBV30 to TRBJ2-5; D call uncertain. The CDR3 is 12 amino acids. In germline, CDR1 is GTSNPN, CDR2 SVGIG (reference sequence). The V gene lost 3 bases and the J gene lost 1 base, with 6 bases spanning the gap. CDR3 region: CAWRGTQETQYF. CDR3 coding DNA: TGTGCCTGGAGAGGAACCCAAGAGACCCAGTACTTC.

This rearrangement joins TRBV29-1 to TRBJ2-3; D is perhaps TRBD1 (5 bases). The germline CDR1 and CDR2 sequences are SQVTM and ANQGSEA. The CDR3 runs 15 residues. CDR3 sequence (DNA): TGCAGTCTTATCCTAGGGGTTGGGTGGACAGATACGCAGTATTTT. As protein: CSLILGVGWTDTQYF.

This chain uses TRBV6-1 with TRBJ1-2, with D unclear. In germline, CDR1 is MNHNS, CDR2 SASEGT. This CDR3 is built from 18 residues. Trimming left V 0 bases short and J 1 base short, with 18 bases between. CDR3 nucleotides: TGTGCCAGCAGTGAAGCTCCGCACGACATATTTTTTAACTATGGCTACACCTTC. This translates into CASSEAPHDIFFNYGYTF.

This clone was counted ten times or more. Other DNA sequences in this sample translate to the same CDR3. The V call is TRBV9, the J call TRBJ2-3; D call uncertain. This CDR3 is built from 13 residues. Looked up from germline, CDR1 is SGDLS and CDR2 is YYNGEE. Trimming pared 3 bases from V and 2 bases from J, leaving 7 bases between. CDR3 protein: CASSAHHTDTQYF. Written as DNA, the CDR3 is TGTGCCAGCAGCGCCCACCACACAGATACGCAGTATTTT.

V and J are TRBV2 and TRBJ2-7; D unresolved. In germline, CDR1 is SNHLY, CDR2 FYNNEI. The germline V and J ends were trimmed by 1 base and 3 bases, with 4 bases remaining between them. The CDR3 is 12 amino acids. The CDR3 is CASSEGLYEQYF. The CDR3 DNA reads TGTGCCAGCAGTGAAGGACTCTACGAGCAGTACTTC.

The V and J genes are TRBV10-3 and TRBJ1-4, with D uncertain. The CDR3 is 13 residues long. CDR1 and CDR2 from the germline V gene are ENHRY and SYGVKD. Trimming pared 2 bases from V and 6 bases from J, leaving 7 bases between. CDR3 loop: CAISEGVHEKLFF. The CDR3 DNA follows: TGTGCCATCAGTGAGGGGGTCCATGAAAAACTGTTTTTT.

The V and J genes are TRBV7-2 and TRBJ2-3; D is perhaps TRBD1 or TRBD2 (5 bases each). Germline CDR1 SGHTA, CDR2 FQGNSA. The CDR3 is made up of 17 amino acids. The germline V and J ends were trimmed by 1 base and 4 bases, with 18 bases remaining between them. The CDR3 loop is CASSLVSGRVKADTQYF. The CDR3 DNA reads TGTGCCAGCAGCTTAGTATCGGGGCGAGTCAAGGCAGATACGCAGTATTTT.

The chain combines TRBV7-2 with TRBJ2-5, with D perhaps matching TRBD2 (7 bases). The CDR3 is made up of 16 amino acids. CDR1 and CDR2 (germline): SGHTA, FQGNSA. Trimming took off 1 base at V and 1 base at J, with 13 bases between the two ends. The CDR3 DNA reads as TGTGCCAGCAGCTTAGACGTCGGGGGGCCCCAAGAGACCCAGTACTTC. Translation gives CASSLDVGGPQETQYF.

Notes on this clone: One junction end disagrees with the germline gene, perhaps due to a read error. This chain connects TRBV7-7 to TRBJ2-5; a possible D gene is TRBD2 (5 bases). Germline V gene lookup returns CDR1 SSHAT and CDR2 FNYEAQ (reference sequence). CDR3 length: 14 amino acids. The CDR3 nucleotides are TGTGCTAGCAGCTTAGCCGGCGGAGGAGAGACCCAGTACTTC. This gives the protein CASSLAGGGETQYF.

The chain uses TRBV30 and TRBJ2-2, with D unclear. V was pared by 1 base and J by 1 base, with 10 bases between. Per the germline V gene, CDR1 is GTSNPN and CDR2 is SVGIG (reference sequence). This CDR3 spans 15 amino acids. The CDR3, as DNA: TGTGCCTGGAGTGGAGGCAGGCAGAACACCGGGGAGCTGTTTTTT. Encoded protein: CAWSGGRQNTGELFF.

Regarding this clone: The same CDR3 arises from other DNA sequences in this sample as well. J is TRBJ1-2 and V is TRBV30; weak D call: TRBD1 (6 bases). The germline V and J ends were trimmed by 3 bases and 6 bases, with 14 bases remaining between them. The germline CDR1 and CDR2 sequences are GTSNPN and SVGIG (reference sequence). The CDR3 runs to 13 residues. CDR3 region: CAWSETGSNGYTF. CDR3 sequence (DNA): TGTGCCTGGAGCGAGACAGGATCCAATGGCTACACCTTC. Full variable domain (rest looked up from reference TRBV30 and TRBJ1-2): SQTIHQWPATLVQPVGSPLSLECTVEGTSNPNLYWYRQAAGRGLQLLFYSVGIGQISSEVPQNLSASRPQDRQFILSSKKLLLSDSGFYLCAWSETGSNGYTFGSGTRLTVV.

The CDR3 DNA reads as TGTGCCAGCAGCTACCACAAGACTGAAGCTTTCTTT. This sequence encodes CASSYHKTEAFF. V usage is TRBV7-2 and J usage is TRBJ1-1; no clear D. The length of the CDR3 is 12 residues. The germline V gene has CDR1 SGHTA and CDR2 FQGNSA. Trimming shortened V by 4 bases and J by 5 bases, and 8 bases separated the two germline ends.

The chain couples TRBV7-2 to TRBJ2-7; 9 nucleotides align to TRBD1. Germline trimming cut 5 bases from V and 6 bases from J; bases unmatched to any gene: 5. Germline V lookup: CDR1 SGHTA, CDR2 FQGNSA. The length of the CDR3 is 13 residues. DNA of the CDR3: TGTGCCAGCAGCACCCGGACAGGGGTCGAGCAGTACTTC. It codes for CASSTRTGVEQYF.

V gene TRBV5-1 combines with J gene TRBJ2-2; TRBD2 might be the D (6 bases). The CDR3 is 14 amino acids. In germline, CDR1 is SGHRS, CDR2 YFSETQ. Trimming pared 0 bases from V and 7 bases from J, leaving 10 bases between. The CDR3 coding sequence is TGCGCCAGCAGCTTGGCGGGAGCGGGCGGGGAGCTGTTTTTT. It codes for CASSLAGAGGELFF.

The CDR3 loop is CSGQAAVGTQYF. The CDR3, as DNA: TGCAGCGGTCAGGCGGCGGTAGGTACGCAGTATTTT. J is TRBJ2-3 and V is TRBV29-1; D gene uncertain. Germline loops: CDR1 SQVTM, CDR2 ANQGSEA. The V end was cut by 7 bases, the J end by 8 bases, with 16 bases between. This CDR3 has 12 residues.

The V gene is TRBV5-4, the J gene TRBJ1-4, with a weak D call TRBD1 (6 bases). The CDR3 consists of 16 residues. V shed 0 bases and J shed 8 bases, with 17 bases lying between them. Looked up from germline, CDR1 is SGHNT and CDR2 is YYREEE (reference sequence). CDR3 sequence: CASSLGSPGEGEKLFF. CDR3 nucleotides: TGTGCCAGCAGCTTGGGATCCCCAGGGGAAGGGGAAAAACTGTTTTTT.

The chain uses TRBV10-1 and TRBJ2-1; no definite D call. The V end was cut by 0 bases, the J end by 10 bases, with 10 bases between. This CDR3 contains 13 residues. Germline assignment: CDR1 WNHNN and CDR2 SYGVQD (reference sequence). The CDR3, as DNA: TGCGCCAGCAGTGAGTCCCAGGCTAGGGAGCAGTTCTTC. This translates into CASSESQAREQFF.

This clone was counted once. The chain joins TRBV19 to TRBJ2-3; TRBD2 matches at 8 bases. Trimming cost V 9 bases and J 4 bases; bases outside gene matches: 9. This CDR3 contains 14 residues. Germline-derived CDR1 and CDR2 are LNHDA and SQIVND (reference sequence). The CDR3 DNA reads TGTGCCAGCGTTGCAGCGGGAGCCTCAGATACGCAGTATTTT. Translated: CASVAAGASDTQYF.